This is a list of T cell receptor beta chains from one sample in a study of T cells in Graves' hyperthyroidism and ophthalmopathy. TCRdb reanalysed the multiplex PCR reads using MiXCR and keeps one entry per CDR3 protein. The sample has about 620,000 distinct CDR3 sequences; roughly 17% are singletons. Sequenced: blood. Receptor source: a woman aged 25 to 39 with Graves' hyperthyroidism. Each CDR3 is given with its conserved first and last residue. A D gene is named only where the DNA matches it firmly. The size entry is marked missing in some rows and otherwise reads once, few, many or a size class.

clone size,D gene,J gene,V gene,CDR3 protein,CDR3 DNA
many,.,TRBJ1-4,TRBV12-3/TRBV12-4,CASSLEAKTNEKLFF,TGTGCCAGCAGTTTAGAGGCCAAAACTAATGAAAAACTGTTTTTT
many,.,TRBJ2-5,TRBV12-5,CASGLGGTFQETQYF,TGTGCTAGTGGTTTGGGCGGGACTTTTCAAGAGACCCAGTACTTC
.,.,TRBJ2-5,TRBV7-2,CASSHDSFGPLRSQYF,TGCGCCAGCAGCCACGACTCATTCGGCCCCCTCCGGAGCCAGTACTTC
.,.,TRBJ1-6,TRBV19,CASRPGRGDSYNSPLHF,TGTGCCAGCCGACCTGGGCGTGGGGATTCCTATAATTCACCCCTCCACTTT
many,.,TRBJ2-1,TRBV18,CASSPDGSSYNEQFF,TGTGCCAGCTCACCGGACGGGAGTTCGTACAATGAGCAGTTCTTC
.,.,TRBJ2-5,TRBV5-5,CASSGPAPGETQYF,TGTGCCAGCAGCGGCCCGGCCCCCGGAGAGACCCAGTACTTC
many,TRBD2,TRBJ2-3,TRBV27,CASSSASGLTDTQYF,TGTGCCAGCAGTTCAGCTAGCGGTCTCACAGATACGCAGTATTTT
few,.,TRBJ2-2,TRBV9,CASSARQGGYTGELFF,TGTGCCAGCAGCGCCCGACAGGGAGGCTACACCGGGGAGCTGTTTTTT
few,.,TRBJ1-5,TRBV15,CATSRDQAWNQPQHF,TGTGCCACCAGCAGAGATCAGGCGTGGAATCAGCCCCAGCATTTT
many,.,TRBJ2-7,TRBV28,CASQTSTPSYEQYF,TGTGCCAGCCAGACTTCAACCCCCTCCTACGAGCAGTACTTC
many,.,TRBJ2-1,TRBV15,CATSRDGRNEQFF,TGTGCCACCAGCAGAGATGGCAGGAATGAGCAGTTCTTC
.,.,TRBJ2-7,TRBV11-2,CASSLAGWEQYF,TGTGCCAGCAGCTTAGCGGGTTGGGAGCAGTACTTC
.,TRBD2,TRBJ2-1,TRBV4-3,CASSQARLADNEQFF,TGCGCCAGCAGCCAGGCACGACTAGCGGACAATGAGCAGTTCTTC
.,TRBD1,TRBJ1-5,TRBV19,CASRDRGPSNQPQHF,TGTGCCAGTAGGGACAGGGGGCCTAGCAATCAGCCCCAGCATTTT
few,.,TRBJ2-7,TRBV7-9,CASNPGLATYEQYF,TGTGCCTCCAACCCGGGGCTAGCGACCTACGAGCAGTACTTC
few,.,TRBJ1-1,TRBV25-1,CASSLGEYTEAFF,TGTGCCAGCAGTCTCGGGGAGTACACTGAAGCTTTCTTT
.,.,TRBJ2-5,TRBV20-1,CSARDVQGFVETQYF,TGCAGTGCTAGAGATGTTCAGGGATTTGTGGAGACCCAGTACTTC
few,TRBD2,TRBJ2-3,TRBV6-2/TRBV6-3,CASSGGLYLRTDTQYF,TGTGCCAGCAGCGGGGGACTATACTTGCGCACAGATACGCAGTATTTT
.,.,TRBJ2-4,TRBV18,CASSPPTGVVGVIQYF,TGTGCCAGCTCACCACCGACGGGGGTTGTTGGGGTAATTCAGTACTTC
.,.,TRBJ1-6,TRBV18,CASSATSEYNSPLHF,TGTGCCAGCTCCGCGACAAGCGAATATAATTCACCCCTCCACTTT
many,.,TRBJ2-7,TRBV11-1,CASSLRTALEQYF,TGTGCCAGCAGCTTACGGACAGCCTTGGAGCAGTACTTC
.,.,TRBJ2-7,TRBV9,CASSPSDGTYEQYF,TGTGCCAGCAGCCCCTCTGACGGAACCTACGAGCAGTACTTC
many,.,TRBJ1-1,TRBV27,CASRAGAFF,TGTGCCAGCAGGGCTGGGGCTTTCTTT
many,TRBD1,TRBJ2-1,TRBV5-1,CASSSGQVRNEQFF,TGCGCCAGCAGCTCGGGACAGGTCCGAAATGAGCAGTTCTTC
few,TRBD1,TRBJ1-5,TRBV12-3/TRBV12-4,CASSLVGGQGNQPQHF,TGTGCCAGCAGTTTGGTGGGGGGACAGGGCAATCAGCCCCAGCATTTT
.,TRBD2,TRBJ2-3,TRBV30,CAWERGTDTQYF,TGTGCCTGGGAGCGGGGAACAGATACGCAGTATTTT
.,.,TRBJ2-1,TRBV6-2/TRBV6-3,CASSLGWPKYNEQFF,TGTGCCAGCAGTCTCGGATGGCCCAAATACAATGAGCAGTTCTTC
.,.,TRBJ1-1,TRBV9,CASSSHTRTEAFF,TGTGCCAGCAGCTCTCACACGAGGACTGAAGCTTTCTTT
few,.,TRBJ1-1,TRBV6-1,CASSKARGARVNTEAFF,TGTGCCAGCAGTAAAGCGCGGGGGGCAAGGGTGAACACTGAAGCTTTCTTT
.,.,TRBJ2-1,TRBV9,CARPLTLYNEQFF,TGTGCCAGACCTTTGACGCTATACAATGAGCAGTTCTTC
few,.,TRBJ1-3,TRBV4-1,CASSQHTGRSGNTIYF,TGCGCCAGCAGCCAACACACGGGGAGGTCTGGAAACACCATATATTTT
.,.,TRBJ1-5,TRBV19,CASSIGGAQHF,TGTGCCAGTAGTATAGGGGGAGCCCAGCATTTT
many,TRBD1,TRBJ1-5,TRBV28,CASSSGGTGFQPQHF,TGTGCCAGCAGTTCGGGCGGGACAGGGTTCCAGCCCCAGCATTTT
many,.,TRBJ2-2,TRBV28,CASSYYYRSPGELFF,TGTGCCAGCAGTTACTACTACAGGTCACCCGGGGAGCTGTTTTTT
many,TRBD2,TRBJ2-3,TRBV7-3,CASSPSRLAGYSTDTQYF,TGTGCCAGCAGCCCAAGCAGACTAGCGGGTTACAGCACAGATACGCAGTATTTT
many,.,TRBJ2-1,TRBV7-9,CASSRGTADNEQFF,TGTGCCAGCAGCCGGGGGACTGCCGACAATGAGCAGTTCTTC
.,.,TRBJ2-1,TRBV6-5,CASSYSLYRKSPGDNEQFF,TGTGCCAGCAGTTACAGCCTGTATCGGAAAAGCCCGGGGGACAATGAGCAGTTCTTC
.,.,TRBJ1-2,TRBV15,CATSRDSPSRSGYTF,TGTGCCACCAGCAGAGATTCCCCCTCCAGAAGCGGCTACACCTTC
few,.,TRBJ2-1,TRBV19,CASSIVPYADNEQFF,TGTGCCAGTAGTATAGTTCCCTACGCCGACAATGAGCAGTTCTTC
.,TRBD1,TRBJ1-1,TRBV4-1,CASSQEVGGWTEAFF,TGCGCCAGCAGCCAAGAAGTAGGGGGCTGGACTGAAGCTTTCTTT
many,.,TRBJ2-7,TRBV24-1,CATSDPGEGAIHEQYF,TGTGCCACCAGTGACCCCGGGGAGGGGGCGATCCACGAGCAGTACTTC
.,.,TRBJ1-2,TRBV18,CASSPQSSGNGYTF,TGTGCCAGCTCACCACAAAGTTCTGGAAACGGCTACACCTTC
.,.,TRBJ1-1,TRBV19,CASSIARSMNTEAFF,TGTGCCAGTAGTATAGCCAGAAGTATGAACACTGAAGCTTTCTTT
.,.,TRBJ1-6,TRBV2,CASRGMENSPLHF,TGTGCCAGCAGAGGGATGGAGAATTCACCCCTCCACTTT
many,TRBD2,TRBJ2-3,TRBV20-1,CSARGGSPDTQYF,TGCAGTGCTAGGGGCGGGAGTCCAGATACGCAGTATTTT
many,.,TRBJ2-7,TRBV30,CACHGETSYEQYF,TGTGCCTGTCACGGGGAGACCTCCTACGAGCAGTACTTC
many,TRBD2,TRBJ2-5,TRBV12-3/TRBV12-4,CASRAGLAGVGETQYF,TGTGCCAGCAGGGCAGGACTAGCGGGAGTCGGGGAGACCCAGTACTTC
few,.,TRBJ1-1,TRBV12-3/TRBV12-4,CASSFWRGMNTEAFF,TGTGCCAGCAGTTTCTGGAGAGGAATGAACACTGAAGCTTTCTTT
many,.,TRBJ1-1,TRBV20-1,CSARDRMVANTEAFF,TGCAGTGCTAGAGATCGCATGGTAGCGAACACTGAAGCTTTCTTT
many,.,TRBJ1-4,TRBV12-3/TRBV12-4,CASSLGRGLGEKLFF,TGTGCCAGCAGTCTAGGGAGGGGGTTGGGTGAAAAACTGTTTTTT
many,.,TRBJ2-1,TRBV11-2,CASSLGGPSYNEQFF,TGTGCCAGCAGCCTAGGGGGGCCATCCTACAATGAGCAGTTCTTC
.,TRBD1,TRBJ2-1,TRBV6-1,CASSRQGAEQFF,TGTGCCAGCAGTAGACAGGGGGCAGAGCAGTTCTTC
many,.,TRBJ2-7,TRBV11-2,CASSLGAGEYEQYF,TGTGCCAGCAGCTTAGGAGCCGGAGAGTACGAGCAGTACTTC